Listed here are 15 T cell receptor beta chains from one sample, sequenced in a study of blood T cell repertoires in COVID-19. TCRdb keeps only in-frame clones here, not all; method: immunoSEQ multiplex PCR. The sample shows about 210,000 clones, 89% of them seen only once. The material sequenced was peripheral blood. The receptors were sampled from a woman aged 40-49 years with acute or convalescent COVID-19.

This chain connects TRBV30 to TRBJ1-6; D not resolved. The CDR3 is 10 amino acids. V was pared by 0 bases and J by 16 bases, with 7 bases between. Germline V gene sequence: CDR1 GTSNPN, CDR2 SVGIG (reference sequence). In DNA, the CDR3 is TGTGCCTGGAGTGTACGAACACTCCACTTT. Its translation: CAWSVRTLHF.

The chain uses TRBV6-5 and TRBJ2-7; 7 bases are shared with TRBD1. CDR3 length: 12 residues. CDR1 is MNHEY and CDR2 is SVGAGI in the germline V gene. V dropped 6 bases and J dropped 6; count of bases not matched to a gene: 5. CDR3 loop: CASRRQGSEQYV. Written as DNA, the CDR3 is TGTGCCAGCAGGAGACAGGGCTCCGAGCAGTACGTC.

V gene TRBV7-8 combines with J gene TRBJ1-1; D might be TRBD1 (6 bases). V was shortened by 3 bases and J by 4 bases, with 9 bases between the two germline ends. The length of the CDR3 is 13 residues. The V gene's germline CDR1 is SGHVS and CDR2 FQNEAQ. CDR3 in DNA: TGTGCCAGCAGCTTTTCAGGGGCCACTGAAGCTTTCTTT. It encodes CASSFSGATEAFF.

V gene TRBV6-1 combines with J gene TRBJ1-1; a possible D gene is TRBD1 (5 bases). CDR3 length: 17 residues. Germline V gene lookup returns CDR1 MNHNS and CDR2 SASEGT. V lost 4 bases to trimming and J lost 1 base, with 19 bases between them. The CDR3 sequence is CASSGNPGGGSNTEAFF. In DNA, the CDR3 is TGTGCCAGCAGTGGGAACCCTGGGGGAGGTTCGAACACTGAAGCTTTCTTT.

The rearrangement joins TRBV6-5 to TRBJ1-1, with 8 bases aligning to TRBD1. In germline, CDR1 is MNHEY, CDR2 SVGAGI. The CDR3 contains 14 residues. V lost 0 bases to trimming and J lost 5 bases; unmatched junction nucleotides: 2. The CDR3 spells CASSYSQGATEAFF. The DNA for the CDR3 is TGTGCCAGCAGTTACTCGCAGGGGGCAACTGAAGCTTTCTTT.

V is TRBV19 and J is TRBJ1-2; tentative D call: TRBD1 (5 bases). This CDR3 region has 15 residues. Germline V gives CDR1 LNHDA, CDR2 SQIVND (reference sequence). V gave up 1 base and J gave up 4 bases, with 13 bases separating them. The CDR3 DNA follows: TGTGCCAGTAGTATAGGGGGCCCAGCGGGCTATGGCTACACCTTC. Encoded protein: CASSIGGPAGYGYTF.

The chain couples TRBV5-4 to TRBJ2-6, with 8 positions matching TRBD1. The J segment lost 3 bases and the V segment lost 6 bases, leaving 2 bases of the junction unmatched. The CDR3 spans 14 residues. CDR1 SGHNT and CDR2 YYREEE come from the germline V gene (reference sequence). The CDR3 region is CASNTGGGANVLTF. CDR3 nucleotides: TGTGCCAGCAACACAGGGGGTGGGGCCAACGTCCTGACTTTC.

The chain couples TRBV21-1 to TRBJ1-1; the table's D call of TRBD1 was not tested on the DNA. TRBV21-1 is flagged as a pseudogene. The CDR3 contains 14 residues. The CDR3: CASSKCSGNTEAFF. CDR3 sequence (DNA): TGTGCCAGCAGCAAATGCTCAGGGAACACTGAAGCTTTCTTT.

The gene calls are TRBV6-5 and TRBJ1-2; 8 nucleotides align to TRBD1. Germline CDR1 reads MNHEY; CDR2 reads SVGAGI. The CDR3 covers 12 residues. V lost 6 bases and J lost 6; bases outside the gene matches: 3. CDR3 DNA: TGTGCCAGCAGCAAACAGGGGGATGGCTACACCTTC. Its translation: CASSKQGDGYTF.

This sequence joins TRBV7-9 and TRBJ1-2; 10 nucleotides line up with TRBD1. CDR1 is SEHNR, CDR2 FQNEAQ, per germline (reference sequence). The CDR3 has 12 residues. V was clipped by 4 bases and J by 8 bases; unmatched bases: 1. CDR3 amino acids: CASSWTGGGYTF. The CDR3 coding sequence is TGTGCCAGCAGCTGGACAGGGGGAGGCTACACCTTC. Filled out from reference TRBV7-9 and TRBJ1-2, the complete variable domain reads DTGVSQNPRHKITKRGQNVTFRCDPISEHNRLYWYRQTLGQGPEFLTYFQNEAQLEKSRLLSDRFSAERPKGSFSTLEIQRTEQGDSAMYLCASSWTGGGYTFGSGTRLTVV.

The genes are TRBV6-5 and TRBJ1-4, with TRBD1 identical over 8 bases. In germline, CDR1 is MNHEY, CDR2 SVGAGI. V lost 8 bases and J lost 4; bases outside the gene matches: 9. The CDR3 runs to 15 residues. CDR3 in DNA: TGTGCCAGCTCTCTCCAGGGGGCGGGTAATGAAAAACTGTTTTTT. It codes for CASSLQGAGNEKLFF.

J is TRBJ1-1 and V is TRBV9; TRBD1 matches 7 bases. V gave up 0 bases and J gave up 1 base; unmatched junction bases: 3. Germline CDR1 is SGDLS and CDR2 is YYNGEE. The CDR3 is 15 amino acids. The CDR3 here is CASSVAGTANTEAFF. Written as DNA, the CDR3 is TGTGCCAGCAGCGTAGCAGGGACAGCGAACACTGAAGCTTTCTTT.

This chain links TRBV4-1 with TRBJ1-1; D is unclear. The germline V gene has CDR1 MGHRA and CDR2 YSYEKL. The ends were cut back, 1 base at V and 8 bases at J, with 14 bases in the middle. This CDR3 contains 14 residues. CDR3 nucleotide sequence: TGCGCCAGCAGCCAAGTTCCCAGCGTCTTCGAAGCTTTCTTT. Protein product: CASSQVPSVFEAFF.

The chain uses TRBV2 and TRBJ2-6; 10 positions match TRBD2. The germline gives CDR1 SNHLY, CDR2 FYNNEI. After removal of 5 bases from V and 0 bases from J, the junction contained 4 bases not matched to a gene. The CDR3 extends over 17 amino acids. The CDR3 here is CASSLAGAVSGANVLTF. CDR3 coding DNA: TGTGCCAGCAGTCTAGCGGGGGCGGTCTCTGGGGCCAACGTCCTGACTTTC.

The rearrangement joins TRBV4-2 to TRBJ2-5, with 8 bases fitting TRBD2. The J segment lost 2 bases and the V segment lost 1 base, leaving 6 bases of the junction unmatched. Germline V gives CDR1 LGHNA, CDR2 YNFKEQ. The CDR3 extends over 16 amino acids. The CDR3 coding sequence is TGTGCCAGCAGCCAAGGCCGAGCGGGAGTTCAAGAGACCCAGTACTTC. Its translation: CASSQGRAGVQETQYF.